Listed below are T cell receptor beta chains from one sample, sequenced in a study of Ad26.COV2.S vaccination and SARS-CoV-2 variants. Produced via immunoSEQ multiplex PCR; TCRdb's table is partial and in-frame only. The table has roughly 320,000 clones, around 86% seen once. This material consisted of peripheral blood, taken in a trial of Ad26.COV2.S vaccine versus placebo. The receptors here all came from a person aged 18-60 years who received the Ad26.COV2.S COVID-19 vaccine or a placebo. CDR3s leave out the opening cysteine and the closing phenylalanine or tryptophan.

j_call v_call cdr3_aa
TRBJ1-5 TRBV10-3 AISESGRYSNQPQH
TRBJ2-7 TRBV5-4 ASSLGGTSSYEQY
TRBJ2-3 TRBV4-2 ASSQTSGVAPDTQY
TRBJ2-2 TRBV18 ASFGGWGSNTGELF
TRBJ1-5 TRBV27 ASSLTGATGPQH
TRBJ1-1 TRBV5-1 ASQTTVNTEAF
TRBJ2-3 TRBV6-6 ASRNTDTQY
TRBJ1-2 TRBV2 ASSDREFYGYT
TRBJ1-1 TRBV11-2 ASSLVRSGGTEAF
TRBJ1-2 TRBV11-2 ASSQRYRGYT
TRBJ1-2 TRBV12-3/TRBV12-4 ASSFASYGYT
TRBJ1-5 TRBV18 ASSPGTGISNQPQH
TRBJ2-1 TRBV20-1 SARVRNEQF
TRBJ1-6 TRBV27 ASSLSGQDYNSPLH
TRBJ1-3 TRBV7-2 ASSLGGRIDTIY
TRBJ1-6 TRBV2 ASAGDGYSPLH
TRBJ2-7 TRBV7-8 ASSFFGGQGSYEQY
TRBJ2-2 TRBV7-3 ASSSTSGGPLADTGELF
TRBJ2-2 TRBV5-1 ASSPTSGGALGELF
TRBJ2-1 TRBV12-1 ASSFATTNTVFSYNEQF
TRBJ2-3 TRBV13 ASSLGYRGADTQY
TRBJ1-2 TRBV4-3 ASSQDLSPGRGYT
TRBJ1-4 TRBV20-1 GTLSNEKLF
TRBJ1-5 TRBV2 ASKRGHNQPQH
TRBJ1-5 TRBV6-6 ASSRRGQETNQPQH
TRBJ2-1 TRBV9 ASSVQQGEFEQF
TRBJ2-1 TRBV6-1 ASSELAGGYNEQF
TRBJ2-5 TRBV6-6 ASSKGQSRETQY
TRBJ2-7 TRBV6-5 ASSYSASGGRYEQY
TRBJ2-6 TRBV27 ASSAPTPSGANVLT
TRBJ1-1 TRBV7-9 ASSHQGGEAF
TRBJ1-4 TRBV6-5 ASSSSGGVGEKLF
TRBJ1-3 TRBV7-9 ASSPPTGSGALSGNTIY
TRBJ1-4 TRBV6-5 ASSEKGMGEKLF
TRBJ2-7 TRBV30 AWTAGAGSAYEQY
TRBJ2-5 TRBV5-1 ASSRGQKETQY
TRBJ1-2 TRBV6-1 ASSEARSSYT
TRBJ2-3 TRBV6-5 ASRDRGRVTDTQY
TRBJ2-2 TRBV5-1 ASSYNEGGTGELF
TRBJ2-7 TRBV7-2 ASSSSGGPYEQY
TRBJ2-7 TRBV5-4 ASSSGLAGYEQY
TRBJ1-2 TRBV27 ASSLSRGWGGYT
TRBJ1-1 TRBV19 ASARNTEAF
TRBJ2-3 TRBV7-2 ASSLAGGSTDTQY
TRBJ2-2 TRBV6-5 ASSFTPGVAGELF
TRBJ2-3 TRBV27 ASSLWQTDTQY
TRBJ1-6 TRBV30 AWSVRDRANSPLH
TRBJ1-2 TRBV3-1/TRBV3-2 ASTKGTGGIYGYT
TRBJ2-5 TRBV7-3 ASSRSVRETQY
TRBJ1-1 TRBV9 ASSVYGGTEAF
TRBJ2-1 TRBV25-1 ASSVGGYNEQF
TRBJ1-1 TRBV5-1 ASSLAAGGNTEAF
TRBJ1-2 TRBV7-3 ASSLTDSGGYT
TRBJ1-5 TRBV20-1 SASGTGFSQPQH
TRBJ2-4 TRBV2 ASSALAKNIQY